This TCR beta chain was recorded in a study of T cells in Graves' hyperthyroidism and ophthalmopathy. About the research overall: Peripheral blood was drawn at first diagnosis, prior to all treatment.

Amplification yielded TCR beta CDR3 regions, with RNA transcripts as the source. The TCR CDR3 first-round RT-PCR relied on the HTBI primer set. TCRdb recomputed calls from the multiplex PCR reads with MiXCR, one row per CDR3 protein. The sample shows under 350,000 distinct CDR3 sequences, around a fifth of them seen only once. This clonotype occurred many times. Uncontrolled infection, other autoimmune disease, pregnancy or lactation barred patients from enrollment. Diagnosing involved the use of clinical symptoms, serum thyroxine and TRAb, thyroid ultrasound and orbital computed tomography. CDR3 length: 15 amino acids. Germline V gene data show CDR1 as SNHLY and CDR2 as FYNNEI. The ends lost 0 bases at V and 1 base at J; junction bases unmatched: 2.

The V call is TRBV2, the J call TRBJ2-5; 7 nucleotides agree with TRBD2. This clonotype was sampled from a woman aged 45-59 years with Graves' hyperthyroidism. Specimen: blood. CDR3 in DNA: TGTGCCAGCAGTGAAGCGTGGACTAGCCAAGAGACCCAGTACTTC. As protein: CASSEAWTSQETQYF. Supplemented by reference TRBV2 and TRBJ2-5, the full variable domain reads EPEVTQTPSHQVTQMGQEVILRCVPISNHLYFYWYRQILGQKVEFLVSFYNNEISEKSEIFDDQFSVERPDGSNFTLKIRSTKLEDSAMYFCASSEAWTSQETQYFGPGTRLLVL.